This TCR beta chain was obtained from a study of cytomegalovirus exposure and HLA in healthy donors. The table came from immunoSEQ multiplex PCR; TCRdb's copy has only in-frame clones and leaves some out. This table holds some 320,000 clones, around 90% found once. Trimming shortened V by 4 bases and J by 0 bases, and 16 bases separated the two germline ends. Germline V gives CDR1 KGHSH, CDR2 LQKENI. The length of the CDR3 is 17 residues. This sequence joins TRBV18 and TRBJ1-5, with D maybe TRBD1 (5 bases). Source material: PBMCs. This receptor was taken from a woman aged 25-40 years in good health and CMV-seropositive. In DNA, the CDR3 is TGTGCCAGCTCACTAGTCGACAGCAGAAATAGCAATCAGCCCCAGCATTTT. It translates to CASSLVDSRNSNQPQHF.